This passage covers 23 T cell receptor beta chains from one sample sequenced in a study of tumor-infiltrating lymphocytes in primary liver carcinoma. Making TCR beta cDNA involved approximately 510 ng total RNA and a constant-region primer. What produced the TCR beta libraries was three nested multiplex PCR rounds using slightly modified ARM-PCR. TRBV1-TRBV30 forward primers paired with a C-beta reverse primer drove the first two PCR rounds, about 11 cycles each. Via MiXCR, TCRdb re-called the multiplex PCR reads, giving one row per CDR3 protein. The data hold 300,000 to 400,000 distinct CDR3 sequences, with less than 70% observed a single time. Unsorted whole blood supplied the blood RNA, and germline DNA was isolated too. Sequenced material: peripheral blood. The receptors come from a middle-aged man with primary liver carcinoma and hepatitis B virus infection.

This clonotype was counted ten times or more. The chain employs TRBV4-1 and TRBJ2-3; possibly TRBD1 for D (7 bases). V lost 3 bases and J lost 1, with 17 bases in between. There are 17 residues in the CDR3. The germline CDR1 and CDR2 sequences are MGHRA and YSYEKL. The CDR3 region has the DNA TGCGCCAGCAGCCAGGAGGGGGCCGGGCAGGGCACAGATACGCAGTATTTT. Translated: CASSQEGAGQGTDTQYF.

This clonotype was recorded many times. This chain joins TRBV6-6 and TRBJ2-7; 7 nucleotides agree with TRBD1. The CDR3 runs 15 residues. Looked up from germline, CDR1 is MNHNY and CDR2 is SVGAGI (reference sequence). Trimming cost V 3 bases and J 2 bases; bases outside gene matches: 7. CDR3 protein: CASSYLTGTAYEQYF. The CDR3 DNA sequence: TGTGCCAGCAGTTATCTTACCGGGACAGCCTACGAGCAGTACTTC.

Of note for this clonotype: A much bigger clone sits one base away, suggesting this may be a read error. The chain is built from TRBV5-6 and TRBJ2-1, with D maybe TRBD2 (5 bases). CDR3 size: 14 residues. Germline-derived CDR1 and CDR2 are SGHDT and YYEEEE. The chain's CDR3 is CASSLGPRGNELFF. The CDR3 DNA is TGTGCCAGCAGCTTGGGCCCCCGAGGGAATGAGCTGTTCTTC.

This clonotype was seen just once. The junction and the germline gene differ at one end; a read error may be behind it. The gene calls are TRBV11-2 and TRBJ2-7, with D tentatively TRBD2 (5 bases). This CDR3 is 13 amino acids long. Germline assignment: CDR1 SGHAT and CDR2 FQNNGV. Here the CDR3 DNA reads TGTGCCAGCGGCCCTCAGACTAACTACGAGCTGTACTTC. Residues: CASGPQTNYELYF.

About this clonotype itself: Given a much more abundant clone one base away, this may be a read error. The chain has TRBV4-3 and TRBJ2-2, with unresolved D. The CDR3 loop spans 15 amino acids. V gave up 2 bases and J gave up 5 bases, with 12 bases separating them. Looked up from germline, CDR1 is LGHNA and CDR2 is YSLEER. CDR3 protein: CASSQHGSQTGELFF. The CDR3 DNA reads TGCGCCAGCAGCCAACATGGGTCCCAGACCGGGGAGCTGTTTTTT.

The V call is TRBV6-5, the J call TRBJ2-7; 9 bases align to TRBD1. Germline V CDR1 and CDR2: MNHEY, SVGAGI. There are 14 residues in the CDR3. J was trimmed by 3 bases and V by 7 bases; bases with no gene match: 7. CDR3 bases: TGTGCCAGCACTAAACCGGGACAGGGCTACGAGCAGTACTTC. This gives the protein CASTKPGQGYEQYF.

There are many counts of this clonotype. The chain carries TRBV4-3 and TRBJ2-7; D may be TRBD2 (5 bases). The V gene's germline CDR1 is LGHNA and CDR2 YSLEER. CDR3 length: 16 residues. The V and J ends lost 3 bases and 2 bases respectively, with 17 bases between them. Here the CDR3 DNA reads TGCGCCAGCAGCCAGGGATTGGGCGGACTTCCCTACGAGCAGTACTTC. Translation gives CASSQGLGGLPYEQYF.

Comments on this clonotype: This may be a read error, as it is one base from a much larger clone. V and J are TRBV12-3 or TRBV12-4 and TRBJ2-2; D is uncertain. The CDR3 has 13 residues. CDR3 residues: CAGSLAGTGELFF. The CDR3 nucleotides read TGTGCCGGCAGTTTAGCAGGCACCGGGGAGCTGTTTTTT.

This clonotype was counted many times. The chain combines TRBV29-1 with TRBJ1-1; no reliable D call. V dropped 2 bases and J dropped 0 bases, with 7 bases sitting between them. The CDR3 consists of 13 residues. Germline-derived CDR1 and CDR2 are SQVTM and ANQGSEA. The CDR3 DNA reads TGCAGCGTTGAACGTGGATTGAACACTGAAGCTTTCTTT. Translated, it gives CSVERGLNTEAFF.

Here the CDR3 reads CASSAGQGSKGYTF. The CDR3 coding sequence is TGCGCCAGCAGTGCCGGACAGGGGAGTAAGGGCTACACCTTC. The chain has TRBV10-2 and TRBJ1-2; 9 bases are a match to TRBD1. Germline CDR1 and CDR2: WSHSY and SAAADI. Trimming removed 4 bases from V and 8 bases from J; junction bases left unmatched: 8. The CDR3 runs to 14 residues.

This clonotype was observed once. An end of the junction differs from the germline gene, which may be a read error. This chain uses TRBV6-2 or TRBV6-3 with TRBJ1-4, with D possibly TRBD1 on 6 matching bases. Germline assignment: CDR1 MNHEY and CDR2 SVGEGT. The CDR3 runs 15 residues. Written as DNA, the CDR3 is TGTGCCAGCAGTCCCGGGACACCAACTAATGAAAACCTGTTTTTT. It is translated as CASSPGTPTNENLFF.

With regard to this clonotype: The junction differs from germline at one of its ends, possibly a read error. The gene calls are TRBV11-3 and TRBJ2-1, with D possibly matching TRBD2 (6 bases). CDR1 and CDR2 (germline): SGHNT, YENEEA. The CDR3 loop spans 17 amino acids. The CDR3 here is CASSLAAGCDSSNEQFF. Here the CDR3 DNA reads TGTGCCAGTAGCTTAGCGGCGGGGTGCGATTCTAGCAATGAGCAGTTCTTC.

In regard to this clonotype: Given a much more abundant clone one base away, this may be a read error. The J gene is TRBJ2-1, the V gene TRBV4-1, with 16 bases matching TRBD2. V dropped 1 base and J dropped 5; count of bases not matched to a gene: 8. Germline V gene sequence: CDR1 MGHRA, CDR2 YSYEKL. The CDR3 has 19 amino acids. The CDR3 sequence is CASSQGGLAGGPTNNEQFF. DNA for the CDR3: TGCGCCAGCAGCCAAGGGGGACTAGCGGGAGGGCCCACGAACAATGAGCAGTTCTTC.

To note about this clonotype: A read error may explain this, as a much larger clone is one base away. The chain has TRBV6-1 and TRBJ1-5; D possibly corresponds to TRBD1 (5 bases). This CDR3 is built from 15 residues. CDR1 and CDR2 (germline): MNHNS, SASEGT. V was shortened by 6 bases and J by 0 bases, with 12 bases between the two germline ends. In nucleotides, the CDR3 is TGTGCCAGCAGGCTCAGTCAGGGTAGCAATCAGCCCCAGCATTTT. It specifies CASRLSQGSNQPQHF.

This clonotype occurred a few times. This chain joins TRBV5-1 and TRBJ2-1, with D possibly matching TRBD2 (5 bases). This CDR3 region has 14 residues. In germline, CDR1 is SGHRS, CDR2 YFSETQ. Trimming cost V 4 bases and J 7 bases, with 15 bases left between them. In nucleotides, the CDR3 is TGCGCCAGCAGCGGGCGGACTCCTATAAATGAGCAGTTCTTC. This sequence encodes CASSGRTPINEQFF.

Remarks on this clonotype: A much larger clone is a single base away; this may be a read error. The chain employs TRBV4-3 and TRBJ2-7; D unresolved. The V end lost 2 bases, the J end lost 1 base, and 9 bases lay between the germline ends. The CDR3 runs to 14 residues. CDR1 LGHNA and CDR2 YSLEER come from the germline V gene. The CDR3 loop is CASSQYHGSYEQYF. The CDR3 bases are TGCGCCAGCAGCCAATACCACGGGTCCTACGAGCAGTACTTC.

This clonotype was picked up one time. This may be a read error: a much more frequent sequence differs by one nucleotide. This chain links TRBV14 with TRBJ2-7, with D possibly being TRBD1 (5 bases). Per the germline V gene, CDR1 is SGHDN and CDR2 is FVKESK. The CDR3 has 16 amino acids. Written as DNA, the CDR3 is TGTGCCAGCGGCCAAGGGGATAGCCACGGTAGTGGCGAGCAGTACTTC. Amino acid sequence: CASGQGDSHGSGEQYF.

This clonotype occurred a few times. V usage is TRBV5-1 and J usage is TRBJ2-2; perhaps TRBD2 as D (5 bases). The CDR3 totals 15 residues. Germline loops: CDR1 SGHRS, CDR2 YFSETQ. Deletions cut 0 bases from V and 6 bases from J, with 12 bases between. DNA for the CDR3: TGCGCCAGCAGCTTGGAATTTGCGGGTTCCGGGGAGCTGTTTTTT. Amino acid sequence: CASSLEFAGSGELFF.

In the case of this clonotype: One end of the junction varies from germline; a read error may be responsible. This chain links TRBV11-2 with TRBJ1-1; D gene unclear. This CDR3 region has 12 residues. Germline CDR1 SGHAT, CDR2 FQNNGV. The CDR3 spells CASILETVEAFF. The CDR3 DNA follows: TGTGCCAGCATCTTAGAAACAGTTGAAGCCTTCTTT.

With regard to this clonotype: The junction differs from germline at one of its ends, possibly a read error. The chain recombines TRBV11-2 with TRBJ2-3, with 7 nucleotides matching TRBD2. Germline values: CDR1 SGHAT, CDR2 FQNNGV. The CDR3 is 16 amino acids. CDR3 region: CASSLVFSGPSDRQYF. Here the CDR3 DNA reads TGTGCCAGTAGCTTAGTTTTTAGCGGGCCATCAGATAGGCAGTATTTT. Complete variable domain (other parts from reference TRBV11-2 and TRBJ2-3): EAGVAQSPRYKIIEKRQSVAFWCNPISGHATLYWYQQILGQGPKLLIQFQNNGVVDDSQLPKDRFSAERLKGVDSTLKIQPAKLEDSAVYLCASSLVFSGPSDRQYFGPGTRLTVL.

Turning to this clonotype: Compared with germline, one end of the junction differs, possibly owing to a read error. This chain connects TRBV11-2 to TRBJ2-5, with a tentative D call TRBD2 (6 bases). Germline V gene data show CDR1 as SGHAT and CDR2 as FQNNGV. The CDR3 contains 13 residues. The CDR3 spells CASSATGGEAHYF. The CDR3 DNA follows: TGTGCCAGCAGCGCGACCGGGGGAGAGGCCCACTACTTC.

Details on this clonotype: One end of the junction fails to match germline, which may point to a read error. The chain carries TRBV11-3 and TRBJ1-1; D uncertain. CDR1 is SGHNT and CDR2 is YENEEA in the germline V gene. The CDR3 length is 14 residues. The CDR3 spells CASSSGSPGTETFF. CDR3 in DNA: TGTGCCAGCAGCTCAGGATCCCCGGGCACTGAAACTTTCTTT.

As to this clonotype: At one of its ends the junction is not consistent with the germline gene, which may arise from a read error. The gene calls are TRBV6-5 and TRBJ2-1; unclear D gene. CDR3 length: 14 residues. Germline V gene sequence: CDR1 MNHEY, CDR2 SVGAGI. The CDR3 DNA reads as TGTGTCAGCAGTTACTCGATTGAGGCCTATGAGCAGTTCTTC. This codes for CVSSYSIEAYEQFF.